The source of this T cell receptor beta chain is a study of sequential checkpoint blockade in melanoma (dated by TCRdb to about 2019). Context from the whole study: Patients were assigned by 1:1 randomization to either first-line nivolumab followed by ipilimumab (arm A) or ipilimumab followed by nivolumab (arm B). Maintenance nivolumab came after both trial sequences. Study-wide conclusions, independent of this receptor: Larger, independent patient cohorts are needed to validate the response-prediction model that combines TCR metrics and mutation burden.

Worth noting for this clone: It lacks a known antigen. No much larger clonotype is one base removed from it; base qualities were not supplied.

Read against the paper, the sample's treatment or condition label means: randomized to nivolumab then ipilimumab (arm A) or the reverse (arm B). None of the trial patients had been given prior DNA-damaging chemotherapy. On a FACS Aria II flow cytometer, live CD3+CD8+ cells that were negative for CD19 and CD56 were sorted from thawed PBMCs. The samples were obtained from melanoma patients enrolled in CheckMate 064, an open-label, randomized phase II trial testing sequential checkpoint blockade. Leukapheresis was used to collect peripheral blood mononuclear cells, which were then purified with Ficoll-Paque and frozen in human serum with roughly 9% DMSO. Right after sorting, the blood CD3+CD8+ cells were verified to be >95% pure, and DNA extraction followed. The immunoSEQ Assay was used to immunosequence TCRbeta CDR3 regions from genomic DNA. Genomic DNA was amplified by bias-controlled multiplex PCR before high-throughput sequencing. The authors' pipeline ran thus. To quantify the absolute abundance of each unique TCRbeta CDR3 region, the sequences were collapsed and filtered. Clonality was defined as 1 minus Pielou's evenness and was calculated using productive rearrangements only. Clones with significantly greater frequencies in on-treatment versus baseline samples were identified using a previously published method. TCRdb carries this immuneACCESS record with in-frame sequences only. Its versions omit some clonotypes, under half of them owing to an unresolved V gene in the studies checked, with the rest unexplained. D and trimming were read from the DNA, whereas the V and J calls and clone size are those reported in that table. For this sample there are under 25,000 clones; 83% appear just once. The ten largest make up approximately 34% of the sample.

The receptor was derived from a human donor with melanoma. The input for sequencing was CD8+ T cells sorted from blood (inferred from file names), taken from a patient given nivolumab and ipilimumab in sequence.

The nucleotide sequence is given as TGTGCCAGCAGCACCCGGGACAGCCCGACCCAGCCCAAAAACATTCAGTACTTC. It translates to CASSTRDSPTQPKNIQYF. The chain couples TRBV21-1 to TRBJ2-4; TRBD1 reflects the table's D call only, with no check against the DNA. TRBV21-1 is a documented pseudogene. The CDR3 starts with the cysteine, ends with the phenylalanine, and has 18 residues. Only the CDR3 DNA is retained, 54 bases long and in frame from the first base.